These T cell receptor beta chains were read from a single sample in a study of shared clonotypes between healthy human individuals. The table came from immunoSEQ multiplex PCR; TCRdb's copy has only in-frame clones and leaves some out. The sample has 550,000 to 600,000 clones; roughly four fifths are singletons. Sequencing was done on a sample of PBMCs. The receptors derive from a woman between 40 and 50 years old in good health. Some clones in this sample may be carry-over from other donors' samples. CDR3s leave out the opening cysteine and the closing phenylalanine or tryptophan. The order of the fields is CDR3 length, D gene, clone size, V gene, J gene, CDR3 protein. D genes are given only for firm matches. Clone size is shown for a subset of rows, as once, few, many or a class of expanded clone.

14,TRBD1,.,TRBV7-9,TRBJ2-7,ASTLGGGQGRYEQY
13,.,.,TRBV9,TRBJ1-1,ASSPYRASGTEAF
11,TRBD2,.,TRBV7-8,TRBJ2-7,ASSLPSGYEQY
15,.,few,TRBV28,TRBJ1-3,ASSSGLAGAAGNTIY
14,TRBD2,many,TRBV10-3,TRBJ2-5,AISEPRTGVAGTQY
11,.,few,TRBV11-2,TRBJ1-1,ASSLAAFTEAF
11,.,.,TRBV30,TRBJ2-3,AWSGGGTDTQY
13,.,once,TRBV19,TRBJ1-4,ASSLTGQRHEKLF
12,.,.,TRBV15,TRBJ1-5,ATSRETGPRPQH
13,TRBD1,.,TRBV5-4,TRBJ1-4,ASSFAGQGGEKLF
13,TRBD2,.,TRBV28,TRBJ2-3,ASSFGLAGPDTQY
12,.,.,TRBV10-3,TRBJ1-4,AISDPAWGWKLF
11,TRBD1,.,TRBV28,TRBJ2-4,ASRTGGKNIQY